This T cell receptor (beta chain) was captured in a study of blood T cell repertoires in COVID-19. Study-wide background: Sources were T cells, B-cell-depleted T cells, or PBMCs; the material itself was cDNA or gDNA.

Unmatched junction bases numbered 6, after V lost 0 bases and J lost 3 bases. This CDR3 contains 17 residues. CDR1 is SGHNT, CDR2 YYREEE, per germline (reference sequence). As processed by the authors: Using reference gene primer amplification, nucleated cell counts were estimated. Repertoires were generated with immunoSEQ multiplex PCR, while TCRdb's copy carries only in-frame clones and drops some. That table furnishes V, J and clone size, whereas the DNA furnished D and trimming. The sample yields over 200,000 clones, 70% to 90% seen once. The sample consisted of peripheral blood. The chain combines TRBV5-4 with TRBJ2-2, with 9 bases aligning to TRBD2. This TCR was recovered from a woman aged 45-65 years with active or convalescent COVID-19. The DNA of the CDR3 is TGTGCCAGCAGCTTGGGTCTAGCGGGGACCTACACCGGGGAGCTGTTTTTT. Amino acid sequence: CASSLGLAGTYTGELFF.